The entry below gives a single TCR beta chain sequence along with its context. Its antigen is currently unknown. Every TCR beta cDNA library bore unique molecular identifiers. Starting from roughly 1 to 10 million T cells, the study yielded about 500,000 cDNA molecules. TCRdb called the PCR reads again in MiXCR, with one record for every CDR3 protein. The data contain about 680,000 distinct CDR3 sequences, around 64% of them singletons. This sample was taken from a study of post-analysis software for immune sequencing data. Broader study findings: Four or five TRBV segments were more frequent in patients than controls; TRBV5-6, TRBV5-1 and TRBV20-1 belonged to this group. Samples made in the same batch grouped tightly together by F measure. People with multiple sclerosis had a significantly lower normalized Chao1 diversity than controls did.

The V end lost 5 bases, the J end lost 10 bases, and 18 bases lay between the germline ends. The CDR3 is made up of 14 amino acids. Per germline, CDR1 SGHAT and CDR2 FQNNGV. Material for sequencing was blood. The chain couples TRBV11-2 to TRBJ2-1; D possibly corresponds to TRBD2 (6 bases). The sequence was obtained from a girl aged 2 to 10 with multiple sclerosis. CDR3: CASSRQRGLGEQFF. In nucleotides, the CDR3 is TGTGCCAGCAGCCGCCAAAGGGGACTCGGGGAGCAGTTCTTC. Together with reference TRBV11-2 and TRBJ2-1, the CDR3 gives the full variable domain: EAGVAQSPRYKIIEKRQSVAFWCNPISGHATLYWYQQILGQGPKLLIQFQNNGVVDDSQLPKDRFSAERLKGVDSTLKIQPAKLEDSAVYLCASSRQRGLGEQFFGPGTRLTVL.